This TCR beta chain emerged from a study of T-cell reconstitution after alpha-beta-depleted transplantation in children. Study results and limitations: Two months or so post-transplant, alpha-beta T cells reportedly derived from several hundred expanded graft clones. T-cell counts and diversity at one year post-transplant came mainly from newly produced T cells. Some patients' high day-60 TCRbeta diversity was traced to surviving recipient T cells and thymic progenitors.

Germline V gene data show CDR1 as LGHNA and CDR2 as YNFKEQ. V shed 0 bases and J shed 6 bases, with 15 bases lying between them. CDR3 length: 16 residues. With regard to this clonotype: Its antigen remains unknown.

Unique molecular identifiers tagged the TCRbeta library. TCRdb used MiXCR to reprocess the PCR reads, holding one entry per CDR3 protein. The sample includes around 960,000 distinct CDR3 sequences, under 30% of them seen just once. The J gene is TRBJ1-5, the V gene TRBV4-2; weak D call: TRBD1 (5 bases). This material consisted of PBMCs, mostly from graft donor cells, taken 360 days after TCRalphabeta/CD19-depleted stem cell transplant. This receptor was identified in a boy under three years old who had a stem cell transplant for SCID, so the T cells may come from the graft donor. The CDR3, as DNA: TGTGCCAGCAGCCAAGATCTGGGTCAAGGGACTCAGCCCCAGCATTTT. It yields the protein CASSQDLGQGTQPQHF.